Listed here are 5 T cell receptor beta chains from one sample, sequenced in a study of blood T cell repertoires in COVID-19. The assay was immunoSEQ multiplex PCR, and TCRdb's table has in-frame clones only and misses some. The data contain some 150,000 clones, over 65% of them seen just once; the ten biggest clones take up roughly 1.8%. Sequenced material: peripheral blood. These receptors originate from an elderly man with acute or convalescent COVID-19.

The chain links TRBV19 to TRBJ1-1; 10 positions agree with TRBD1. Trimming removed 4 bases from V and 8 bases from J; junction bases left unmatched: 10. This CDR3 has 15 residues. The germline CDR1 and CDR2 sequences are LNHDA and SQIVND (reference sequence). The CDR3 DNA reads as TGTGCCAGTAGTACGACCGGGACAGGGGCGATAGAAGCTTTCTTT. Translation: CASSTTGTGAIEAFF.

The V and J genes are TRBV19 and TRBJ1-2; D gene unclear. The CDR3 consists of 14 residues. The germline V gene has CDR1 LNHDA and CDR2 SQIVND (reference sequence). Trimming left V 1 base short and J 3 bases short, with 9 bases between. DNA for the CDR3: TGTGCCAGTAGTATAGGAACGGGTGACTATGGCTACACCTTC. It encodes CASSIGTGDYGYTF.

The chain employs TRBV7-2 and TRBJ2-7; 11 bases match TRBD2. Germline trimming cut 1 base from V and 3 bases from J; bases unmatched to any gene: 5. The CDR3 contains 16 residues. The germline V gene has CDR1 SGHTA and CDR2 FQGNSA. The CDR3 nucleotides are TGTGCCAGCAGCTTAGACGGGACTAGCGGTATCTACGAGCAGTACTTC. Encoded protein: CASSLDGTSGIYEQYF.

This clone was observed a single time. This chain joins TRBV29-1 and TRBJ1-4; 9 positions match TRBD1. V was pared by 7 bases and J by 12 bases, with 21 bases of the junction left unmatched. The CDR3 has 16 residues. Looked up from germline, CDR1 is SQVTM and CDR2 is ANQGSEA. The chain's CDR3 is CSGGGITGTGPPELFF. The DNA of the CDR3 is TGCAGCGGGGGGGGAATCACCGGGACAGGGCCGCCGGAACTGTTTTTT. Using reference TRBV29-1 and TRBJ1-4 for the parts outside the CDR3, the full variable domain is SAVISQKPSRDICQRGTSLTIQCQVDSQVTMMFWYRQQPGQSLTLIATANQGSEATYESGFVIDKFPISRPNLTFSTLTVSNMSPEDSSIYLCSGGGITGTGPPELFFGSGTQLSVL.

The V call is TRBV5-4, the J call TRBJ2-2; D not certain. The CDR3 extends over 13 amino acids. Germline assignment: CDR1 SGHNT and CDR2 YYREEE (reference sequence). V lost 3 bases, J lost 0 bases, and 3 bases lay in between. The CDR3 sequence is CASSSSNTGELFF. CDR3 bases: TGTGCCAGCAGCTCGTCGAACACCGGGGAGCTGTTTTTT.